The next 11 T cell receptor beta chains were all read from a single sample in a study of beta chain features in type 1 diabetes. General study results and limits: The study found moderately but significantly shorter TCRB CDR3s in all four CD4+ subsets of Type 1 diabetes patients.

These receptors' antigens are unknown. Sequencing targeted expressed TCRB transcripts, as all isolated RNA had been reverse transcribed. Repertoires were generated with immunoSEQ multiplex PCR, while TCRdb's copy carries only in-frame clones and drops some. The profile shows approximately 26,000 clones, 65% of them singletons. The source material was Tregs from blood. These receptors came from a woman in her 30s with type 1 diabetes.

The chain is built from TRBV27 and TRBJ2-3; 7 nucleotides agree with TRBD2. This CDR3 has 15 residues. The V segment lost 6 bases and the J segment 4 bases; nucleotides outside the gene matches: 10. Germline V gene data show CDR1 as MNHEY and CDR2 as SMNVEV (reference sequence). Written as DNA, the CDR3 is TGTGCCAGCAGGGATTGGGGGGAGGGCCCAGATACGCAGTATTTT. Its protein product is CASRDWGEGPDTQYF.

V usage is TRBV5-1 and J usage is TRBJ2-1, with a possible D match to TRBD2 (5 bases). V lost 4 bases to trimming and J lost 6 bases, with 11 bases between them. Germline V gene lookup returns CDR1 SGHRS and CDR2 YFSETQ. This CDR3 comprises 13 residues. This CDR3 reads CASSIASFNEQFF. In DNA form, the CDR3 reads TGCGCCAGCAGCATCGCTAGCTTCAATGAGCAGTTCTTC.

The V and J genes are TRBV10-3 and TRBJ2-1, with D uncertain. The CDR3 runs to 13 residues. From germline, CDR1 is ENHRY and CDR2 SYGVKD. Trimming left V 8 bases short and J 0 bases short, with 8 bases between. This CDR3 is CAIEGGSYNEQFF. CDR3 DNA sequence: TGTGCCATCGAAGGCGGCTCCTACAATGAGCAGTTCTTC.

This clone was detected only a few times. The rearrangement uses TRBV28 and TRBJ1-3, with 10 positions matching TRBD1. The CDR3 consists of 15 residues. The V gene's germline CDR1 is MDHEN and CDR2 SYDVKM. The junction had 5 bases not matched to a gene; V was cut back by 5 bases and J by 4 bases. CDR3 bases: TGTGCCAGCAGTCCGGGGACAGGGGTCGGAAACACCATATATTTT. It is translated as CASSPGTGVGNTIYF.

The V call is TRBV4-1, the J call TRBJ1-5; TRBD1 matches at 9 bases. In germline, CDR1 is MGHRA, CDR2 YSYEKL. Germline trimming cut 5 bases from V and 3 bases from J; bases unmatched to any gene: 2. The CDR3 covers 14 residues. CDR3 bases: TGCGCCAGCAGCGGACAGGGGAACAATCAGCCCCAGCATTTT. Translated: CASSGQGNNQPQHF.

This CDR3 is CASSEPGWEGGYTF. The DNA for the CDR3 is TGTGCCAGCAGTGAGCCGGGTTGGGAGGGCGGCTACACCTTC. The chain uses TRBV25-1 and TRBJ1-2; D uncertain. Germline-derived CDR1 and CDR2 are MGHDK and SYGVNS. The CDR3 covers 14 residues. Trimming removed 3 bases from V and 8 bases from J, with 16 bases in between.

This clone was counted between two and nine times. The chain joins TRBV7-9 to TRBJ2-7, with 8 bases aligning to TRBD1. The CDR3 is 17 residues long. In germline, CDR1 is SEHNR, CDR2 FQNEAQ (reference sequence). With V trimmed by 1 base and J by 3 bases, 11 bases remained unmatched. The CDR3 DNA is TGTGCCAGCAGCTTAGTTTTCGGGCAGGGGGCCGTCTACGAGCAGTACTTC. Protein sequence: CASSLVFGQGAVYEQYF.

V gene TRBV12-5 combines with J gene TRBJ2-3; the D is unclear. Looked up from germline, CDR1 is LGHNT and CDR2 is FRNRAP. The CDR3 loop spans 15 amino acids. V lost 2 bases, J lost 3 bases, and 12 bases lay in between. CDR3 region: CASGLLGVRTDTQYF. For the CDR3, the DNA is TGTGCTAGTGGTTTGCTCGGAGTGAGGACAGATACGCAGTATTTT.

This clone was counted only a few times. The rearrangement uses TRBV5-1 and TRBJ2-5; no firm D call. CDR3 length: 13 residues. V lost 7 bases to trimming and J lost 0 bases, with 10 bases between them. Germline assignment: CDR1 SGHRS and CDR2 YFSETQ. The CDR3 spells CASFDNHQETQYF. The CDR3 nucleotides are TGCGCCAGCTTCGACAACCACCAAGAGACCCAGTACTTC.

This chain uses TRBV5-1 with TRBJ2-3, with 7 bases matching TRBD2. The CDR3 length is 16 residues. Trimming removed 0 bases from V and 4 bases from J; junction bases left unmatched: 8. Per the germline V gene, CDR1 is SGHRS and CDR2 is YFSETQ. CDR3 sequence: CASSLDWGLIPDTQYF. CDR3 sequence (DNA): TGCGCCAGCAGCTTGGATTGGGGACTAATCCCAGATACGCAGTATTTT.

In this sample, this clone turned up once. The chain employs TRBV2 and TRBJ2-6; no clear D. The CDR3 runs 14 residues. V lost 5 bases, J lost 1 base, and 6 bases lay in between. In germline, CDR1 is SNHLY, CDR2 FYNNEI. Here the CDR3 reads CASSYISGANVLTF. The CDR3 region has the DNA TGTGCCAGCAGTTATATATCTGGGGCCAACGTCCTGACTTTC.